This T cell receptor (beta chain) was identified during a study of T cells in Graves' hyperthyroidism and ophthalmopathy. With 2 bases removed from V and 1 base from J, the gap between germline ends came to 8 bases. The length of the CDR3 is 14 residues. Germline V CDR1 and CDR2: SGHTA, FQGNSA. Newly diagnosed hyperthyroidism, duration under 2 months, in patients aged 18 to 65. Amplified regions were TCR beta CDR3 sequences from RNA transcripts. A set of HTBI primers served as the primers for a first-round RT-PCR of the TCR CDR3. TCRdb re-called the multiplex PCR reads through MiXCR, storing one row per CDR3 protein. The sample shows a few hundred thousand distinct CDR3 sequences, 15% to 18% of them seen only once. Study-level points and caveats: Most clonotypes expanded in the thyroid (above 0.001) were also present in blood. From stable hyperthyroidism, ophthalmopathy was separated by a 13 V-J model. The model's output predicted ophthalmopathy at a median of roughly 6 months prior to onset.

This clonotype was seen repeatedly, ten times or more. Its antigen remains unknown. The clonotype was recovered from a woman in her twenties or thirties with Graves' hyperthyroidism. Sequencing was performed on blood. The chain links TRBV7-2 to TRBJ2-5, with D uncertain. The CDR3 loop reads CASSLFRSQETQYF. The CDR3 nucleotides are TGTGCCAGCAGCTTATTCCGGAGCCAAGAGACCCAGTACTTC.